This is a list of T cell receptor beta chains from one sample in a study of cytomegalovirus exposure and HLA in healthy donors. TCRdb's table, derived via immunoSEQ multiplex PCR, lists solely in-frame clones and lacks some. The table lists about 160,000 clones, around 79% of them singletons. Specimen: PBMCs. Receptors originate from a middle-aged man in good health and CMV-seronegative. Each CDR3 is given with its conserved first and last residue. A D gene is named only where the DNA matches it firmly. Not all rows give a size; the values are once, few, many and, for expanded clones, a class.

clone_size	v_call	j_call	d_call	cdr3_aa	cdr3_nt
.	TRBV4-1	TRBJ1-2	.	CASSQDPSGKHYGYTF	TGCGCCAGCAGCCAAGATCCTTCAGGGAAACACTATGGCTACACCTTC
.	TRBV4-3	TRBJ1-2	.	CASSQAVLGGNYGYTF	TGCGCCAGCAGCCAAGCGGTTTTGGGAGGAAACTATGGCTACACCTTC
.	TRBV2	TRBJ1-2	TRBD1	CASSAAGTGGDYTF	TGTGCCAGCAGTGCCGCCGGGACAGGGGGTGACTACACCTTC
.	TRBV5-1	TRBJ1-2	.	CASSLAGGNNYGYTF	TGCGCCAGCAGCTTGGCGGGGGGGAACAACTATGGCTACACCTTC
.	TRBV19	TRBJ2-2	TRBD1	CASSPARGLSTGELFF	TGTGCCAGTAGTCCAGCCAGGGGGCTGAGCACCGGGGAGCTGTTTTTT
.	TRBV5-1	TRBJ2-3	TRBD2	CASSLGWGGPTDTQYF	TGCGCCAGCAGCTTGGGGTGGGGGGGACCCACAGATACGCAGTATTTT
.	TRBV10-3	TRBJ2-2	.	CAISEGAGTGELFF	TGTGCCATCAGTGAAGGGGCTGGCACCGGGGAGCTGTTTTTT
.	TRBV4-2	TRBJ2-5	TRBD2	CASSIGSSGDQETQYF	TGTGCCAGCAGCATAGGATCTAGCGGGGACCAAGAGACCCAGTACTTC
.	TRBV30	TRBJ2-5	.	CAWNLRHSAGETQYF	TGTGCCTGGAATCTCCGACACTCCGCGGGGGAGACCCAGTACTTC
.	TRBV4-1	TRBJ2-7	.	CASSQNLQGPSYEQYF	TGCGCCAGCAGCCAAAACCTGCAGGGCCCCTCCTACGAGCAGTACTTC
.	TRBV28	TRBJ1-1	TRBD1	CASRSDGTGAFF	TGTGCCAGCAGGTCCGACGGGACAGGGGCTTTCTTT
few	TRBV5-1	TRBJ2-5	TRBD1	CASSLTGTGGARETQYF	TGCGCCAGCAGCTTGACCGGGACAGGGGGCGCGCGGGAGACCCAGTACTTC
.	TRBV29-1	TRBJ1-4	TRBD1	CSVIRQGFNEKLFF	TGCAGCGTTATACGACAGGGCTTTAATGAAAAACTGTTTTTT
.	TRBV27	TRBJ2-5	TRBD2	CASRVAGGPGTQYF	TGTGCCAGCAGGGTAGCGGGGGGGCCGGGGACCCAGTACTTC
.	TRBV7-6	TRBJ2-3	TRBD2	CASSHSGGTTDTQYF	TGTGCCAGCAGCCATAGCGGGGGGACCACAGATACGCAGTATTTT
.	TRBV21-1	TRBJ2-5	.	CASSKKGSSGVKRETQYF	TGTGCCAGCAGCAAAAAGGGGTCTAGCGGGGTTAAGAGGGAGACCCAGTACTTC
.	TRBV5-4	TRBJ2-3	TRBD2	CASSIGGGRDTDTQYF	TGTGCCAGCAGCATTGGTGGGGGGAGGGACACAGATACGCAGTATTTT
.	TRBV28	TRBJ1-3	.	CASSLGDRGGNTIYF	TGTGCCAGCAGTTTAGGAGATCGGGGTGGAAACACCATATATTTT
.	TRBV5-1	TRBJ2-5	TRBD1	CASSLPAPWATGATQYF	TGCGCCAGCAGCTTGCCCGCCCCCTGGGCGACAGGGGCCACCCAGTACTTC
.	TRBV10-3	TRBJ1-5	.	CAPDNTGNQPQHF	TGTGCTCCGGACAATACGGGCAATCAGCCCCAGCATTTT
.	TRBV19	TRBJ2-7	TRBD1	CASGTGAYEQYF	TGTGCCAGCGGGACAGGGGCCTACGAGCAGTACTTC
.	TRBV4-1	TRBJ2-7	.	CASSPTALDYEQYF	TGCGCCAGCAGCCCAACAGCCTTGGACTACGAGCAGTACTTC